The 24 T cell receptor beta chains in this list originate from one sample, sequenced in a study of T cells in Graves' hyperthyroidism and ophthalmopathy. TCR beta CDR3 regions were amplified from RNA transcripts. A first-round RT-PCR of the TCR CDR3 used the HTBI primer set. TCRdb re-called the multiplex PCR reads through MiXCR, storing one row per CDR3 protein. The table includes fewer than 700,000 distinct CDR3 sequences, 17% detected once. Sequenced sample: blood. The receptors shown here come from a woman under 30 with Graves' ophthalmopathy.

This clonotype was detected a few times. The rearrangement links TRBV5-1 to TRBJ2-1; D ambiguous. Germline CDR1 and CDR2: SGHRS and YFSETQ. The ends were cut back, 4 bases at V and 1 base at J, with 12 bases in the middle. The CDR3 spans 15 residues. The CDR3 spells CASSPRWGSYNEQFF. CDR3 nucleotides: TGCGCCAGCAGCCCGCGGTGGGGATCCTACAATGAGCAGTTCTTC.

This clonotype was seen many times. The rearrangement links TRBV15 to TRBJ2-2; D is possibly TRBD1 (6 bases). The V gene's germline CDR1 is LNHNV and CDR2 YYDKDF (reference sequence). V dropped 2 bases and J dropped 3 bases, with 10 bases sitting between them. The CDR3 is made up of 15 amino acids. The CDR3, as DNA: TGTGCCACCAGCAGAACAGGGCCCGACACCGGGGAGCTGTTTTTT. The encoded protein is CATSRTGPDTGELFF.

This clonotype was seen repeatedly, ten times or more. V and J are TRBV28 and TRBJ2-5; D remains ambiguous. The CDR3 consists of 14 residues. Deletions cut 2 bases from V and 2 bases from J, with 9 bases between. The germline V gene encodes CDR1 MDHEN and CDR2 SYDVKM. The CDR3 here is CASSLPAPQETQYF. The CDR3 bases are TGTGCCAGCAGTTTACCGGCGCCACAAGAGACCCAGTACTTC.

At least ten counts were recorded for this clonotype. This chain joins TRBV12-3 or TRBV12-4 and TRBJ2-2; tentative D call: TRBD1 (5 bases). The CDR3 contains 13 residues. V gave up 6 bases and J gave up 6 bases, with 11 bases separating them. CDR3 protein: CASSLGAAGELFF. The CDR3 DNA follows: TGTGCCAGCAGCCTAGGGGCGGCCGGGGAGCTGTTTTTT.

The chain has TRBV12-3 or TRBV12-4 and TRBJ1-5; a possible D gene is TRBD1 (6 bases). V was clipped by 6 bases and J by 3 bases, with 18 bases between them. This CDR3 is 16 amino acids long. The DNA for the CDR3 is TGTGCCAGCAGCCCCGCCGGGACACTACTCAATCAGCCCCAGCATTTT. Translated, it gives CASSPAGTLLNQPQHF.

The chain recombines TRBV3-1 with TRBJ1-2; D not resolved. Trimming removed 4 bases from V and 1 base from J, with 7 bases in between. The germline V gene encodes CDR1 LGHDT and CDR2 YNNKEL (reference sequence). The CDR3 contains 13 residues. CDR3 amino acids: CASSRRDNYGYTF. In nucleotides, the CDR3 is TGTGCCAGCAGCCGCCGGGATAACTATGGCTACACCTTC.

This clonotype was seen at least ten times. The chain combines TRBV7-8 with TRBJ1-5; tentatively, D is TRBD1 (5 bases). The germline CDR1 and CDR2 sequences are SGHVS and FQNEAQ. The germline V and J ends were trimmed by 5 bases and 3 bases, with 14 bases remaining between them. This CDR3 spans 15 amino acids. The CDR3 loop is CASSADRGPNQPQHF. CDR3 DNA: TGTGCCAGCAGCGCAGATAGGGGTCCCAATCAGCCCCAGCATTTT.

There are a few counts of this clonotype. V gene TRBV6-2 or TRBV6-3 combines with J gene TRBJ2-1; D possibly matches TRBD1 or TRBD2 (5 bases each). Germline assignment: CDR1 MNHEY and CDR2 SVGEGT. This CDR3 comprises 14 residues. The V gene lost 10 bases and the J gene lost 9 bases, with 22 bases spanning the gap. CDR3 loop: CAIDRDQTVGEQFF. The CDR3 DNA reads TGTGCCATCGACCGGGACCAGACGGTAGGTGAGCAGTTCTTC.

This clonotype was observed a handful of times. V is TRBV7-6 and J is TRBJ2-1; TRBD2 might be the D (6 bases). There are 15 residues in the CDR3. V lost 1 base, J lost 9 bases, and 16 bases lay in between. Germline assignment: CDR1 SGHVS and CDR2 FNYEAQ. Here the CDR3 DNA reads TGTGCCAGCAGCTTAGACGGGCCTAACGGGAGTGAGCAGTTCTTC. Translating gives CASSLDGPNGSEQFF.

This clonotype was observed many times. The gene calls are TRBV12-3 or TRBV12-4 and TRBJ2-1, with 8 bases identical to TRBD2. V dropped 1 base and J dropped 5; count of bases not matched to a gene: 7. The CDR3 runs to 16 residues. The CDR3: CASSLGPAGVNNEQFF. DNA of the CDR3: TGTGCCAGCAGTTTAGGGCCAGCGGGAGTTAACAATGAGCAGTTCTTC.

This clonotype was seen many times. In DNA, the CDR3 is TGCAGTGCTAGAGCGGGGAGTAATGAGCAGTTCTTC. Protein: CSARAGSNEQFF. The chain uses TRBV20-1 and TRBJ2-1, with D perhaps matching TRBD2 (5 bases). Looked up from germline, CDR1 is DFQATT and CDR2 is SNEGSKA (reference sequence). This CDR3 comprises 12 residues. With 1 base removed from V and 7 bases from J, the gap between germline ends came to 8 bases.

This clonotype was counted a few times. The CDR3 DNA is TGTGCCAGCAACAGCGGACCCGTTTTGAACACTGAAGCTTTCTTT. It is translated as CASNSGPVLNTEAFF. This sequence joins TRBV6-1 and TRBJ1-1; D gene ambiguous. Germline CDR1 and CDR2: MNHNS and SASEGT. This CDR3 has 15 amino acids. The V end was cut by 7 bases, the J end by 0 bases, with 15 bases between.

This clonotype was detected a few times. The chain links TRBV7-2 to TRBJ1-4; unclear D gene. The length of the CDR3 is 14 residues. With 5 bases removed from V and 13 bases from J, the gap between germline ends came to 20 bases. CDR1 is SGHTA, CDR2 FQGNSA, per germline. CDR3 DNA: TGTGCCAGCAGCCCTCGGGCCATCAGCCCAACACTGTTTTTT. Encoded protein: CASSPRAISPTLFF.

This clonotype turned up a few times. The chain carries TRBV7-9 and TRBJ2-7; TRBD1 is a possible D gene (5 bases). From germline, CDR1 is SEHNR and CDR2 FQNEAQ (reference sequence). This CDR3 comprises 13 residues. V was shortened by 1 base and J by 4 bases, with 8 bases between the two germline ends. This CDR3 is CASSLGTKYEQYF. CDR3 DNA: TGTGCCAGCAGCTTAGGGACAAAGTACGAGCAGTACTTC.

The rearrangement uses TRBV27 and TRBJ2-1, with 7 bases aligning to TRBD2. V was pared by 0 bases and J by 7 bases, with 6 bases of the junction left unmatched. This CDR3 spans 15 amino acids. Germline V gene data show CDR1 as MNHEY and CDR2 as SMNVEV (reference sequence). CDR3 residues: CASSLSGGSWNEQFF. The CDR3 DNA reads TGTGCCAGCAGTTTATCGGGCGGGAGCTGGAATGAGCAGTTCTTC.

The chain employs TRBV2 and TRBJ1-5; TRBD1 matches at 9 bases. This CDR3 has 15 residues. Germline CDR1 and CDR2: SNHLY and FYNNEI. V was clipped by 6 bases and J by 4 bases; unmatched bases: 7. CDR3 loop: CASSDLGTGNQPQHF. The CDR3 coding sequence is TGTGCCAGCAGCGACCTGGGGACAGGGAATCAGCCCCAGCATTTT. Complete variable domain (other parts from reference TRBV2 and TRBJ1-5): EPEVTQTPSHQVTQMGQEVILRCVPISNHLYFYWYRQILGQKVEFLVSFYNNEISEKSEIFDDQFSVERPDGSNFTLKIRSTKLEDSAMYFCASSDLGTGNQPQHFGDGTRLSIL.

The chain uses TRBV6-1 and TRBJ1-2; TRBD1 agrees at 11 bases. The CDR3 consists of 17 residues. Germline trimming cut 6 bases from V and 6 bases from J; bases unmatched to any gene: 15. The germline V gene has CDR1 MNHNS and CDR2 SASEGT. This CDR3 reads CASSSTTGDRGEDGYTF. In nucleotides, the CDR3 is TGTGCCAGCAGCTCTACCACTGGGGACAGGGGGGAGGATGGCTACACCTTC.

This clonotype occurred many times. V gene TRBV6-1 combines with J gene TRBJ2-1; 8 bases agree with TRBD1. V was clipped by 3 bases and J by 7 bases; unmatched bases: 2. CDR1 and CDR2 from the germline V gene are MNHNS and SASEGT. The CDR3 loop spans 13 amino acids. As DNA, the CDR3 is TGTGCCAGCAGTGACAGGGGGCAGAATGAGCAGTTCTTC. This gives the protein CASSDRGQNEQFF.

V usage is TRBV10-3 and J usage is TRBJ2-6; D is ambiguous. The germline V gene has CDR1 ENHRY and CDR2 SYGVKD. This CDR3 comprises 14 residues. V shed 7 bases and J shed 2 bases, with 9 bases lying between them. The CDR3 bases are TGTGCCATCATGACGGGTGCTGGGGCCAACGTCCTGACTTTC. Residues: CAIMTGAGANVLTF.

This clonotype was picked up a small number of times. CDR3 sequence reads: CASSQERQGAYGYTF. In DNA, the CDR3 is TGCGCCAGCAGCCAAGAACGGCAGGGGGCGTATGGCTACACCTTC. V and J are TRBV4-1 and TRBJ1-2, with 8 bases matching TRBD1. This CDR3 has 15 amino acids. With V trimmed by 0 bases and J by 5 bases, 5 bases remained unmatched. The germline V gene has CDR1 MGHRA and CDR2 YSYEKL.

This clonotype was recorded many times. The rearrangement uses TRBV20-1 and TRBJ2-1; 12 nucleotides align to TRBD2. J was trimmed by 6 bases and V by 4 bases; bases with no gene match: 10. Germline-derived CDR1 and CDR2 are DFQATT and SNEGSKA (reference sequence). The CDR3 length is 16 residues. The CDR3 is CSAKRLAGVEGNEQFF. CDR3 nucleotide sequence: TGCAGTGCTAAAAGACTAGCGGGAGTAGAGGGCAATGAGCAGTTCTTC.

The V call is TRBV5-6, the J call TRBJ2-1; D is unresolved. This CDR3 has 13 residues. Germline V gene data show CDR1 as SGHDT and CDR2 as YYEEEE. The V end was cut by 1 base, the J end by 5 bases, with 7 bases between. CDR3 DNA sequence: TGTGCCAGCAGCTTGTGGTCCGACAATGAGCAGTTCTTC. This sequence encodes CASSLWSDNEQFF.

The chain joins TRBV28 to TRBJ2-7; D possibly matches TRBD1 or TRBD2 (7 bases each). The germline gives CDR1 MDHEN, CDR2 SYDVKM. The V and J ends lost 3 bases and 2 bases respectively, with 14 bases between them. The CDR3 has 15 amino acids. The CDR3 loop reads CASSFNAGGAYEQYF. DNA of the CDR3: TGTGCCAGCAGTTTTAACGCAGGGGGGGCCTACGAGCAGTACTTC. Using reference TRBV28 and TRBJ2-7 for the parts outside the CDR3, the full variable domain is DVKVTQSSRYLVKRTGEKVFLECVQDMDHENMFWYRQDPGLGLRLIYFSYDVKMKEKGDIPEGYSVSREKKERFSLILESASTNQTSMYLCASSFNAGGAYEQYFGPGTRLTVT.

This clonotype was counted a few times. The chain combines TRBV27 with TRBJ2-7, with 7 bases identical to TRBD1. J lost 2 bases, V lost 2 bases, and 6 bases had no gene match. The CDR3 is made up of 15 amino acids. CDR1 is MNHEY and CDR2 is SMNVEV in the germline V gene (reference sequence). The CDR3 DNA reads TGTGCCAGCAGTTTAAAAGACAGGGTCCCCTACGAGCAGTACTTC. It codes for CASSLKDRVPYEQYF.